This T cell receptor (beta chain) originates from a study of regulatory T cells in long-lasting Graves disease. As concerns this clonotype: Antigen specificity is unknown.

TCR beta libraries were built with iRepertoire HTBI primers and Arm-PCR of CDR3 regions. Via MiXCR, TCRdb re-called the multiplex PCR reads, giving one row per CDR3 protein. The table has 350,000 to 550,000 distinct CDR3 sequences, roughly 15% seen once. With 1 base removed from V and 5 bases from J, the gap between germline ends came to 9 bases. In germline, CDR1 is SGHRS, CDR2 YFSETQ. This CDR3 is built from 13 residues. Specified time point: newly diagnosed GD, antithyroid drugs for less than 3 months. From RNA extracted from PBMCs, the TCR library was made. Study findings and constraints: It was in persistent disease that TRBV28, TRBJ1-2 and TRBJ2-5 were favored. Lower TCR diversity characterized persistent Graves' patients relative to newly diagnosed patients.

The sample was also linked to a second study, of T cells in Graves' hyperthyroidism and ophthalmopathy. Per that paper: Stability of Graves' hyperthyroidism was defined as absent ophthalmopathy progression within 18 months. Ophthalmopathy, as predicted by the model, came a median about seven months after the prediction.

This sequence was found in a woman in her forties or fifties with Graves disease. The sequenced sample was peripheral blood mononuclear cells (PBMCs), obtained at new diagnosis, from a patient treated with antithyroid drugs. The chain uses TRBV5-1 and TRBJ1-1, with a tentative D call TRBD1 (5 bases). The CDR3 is CASSLHGGTEAFF. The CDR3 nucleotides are TGCGCCAGCAGCTTGCATGGGGGTACTGAAGCTTTCTTT.